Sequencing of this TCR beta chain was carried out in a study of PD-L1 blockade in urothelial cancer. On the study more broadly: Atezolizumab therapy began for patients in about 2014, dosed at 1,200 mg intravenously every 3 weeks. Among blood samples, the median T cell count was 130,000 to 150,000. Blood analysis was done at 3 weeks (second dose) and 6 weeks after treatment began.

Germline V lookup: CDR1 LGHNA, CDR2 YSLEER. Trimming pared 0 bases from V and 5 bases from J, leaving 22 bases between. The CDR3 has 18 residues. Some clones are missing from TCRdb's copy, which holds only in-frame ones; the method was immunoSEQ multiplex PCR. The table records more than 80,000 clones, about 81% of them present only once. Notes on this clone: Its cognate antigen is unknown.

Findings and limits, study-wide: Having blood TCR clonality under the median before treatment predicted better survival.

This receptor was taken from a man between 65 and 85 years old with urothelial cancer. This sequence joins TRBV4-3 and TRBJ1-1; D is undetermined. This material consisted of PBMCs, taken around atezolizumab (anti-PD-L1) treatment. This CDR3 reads CASSQEGVRPSGITEAFF. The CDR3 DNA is TGCGCCAGCAGCCAAGAAGGAGTCCGGCCCTCGGGGATAACTGAAGCTTTCTTT.